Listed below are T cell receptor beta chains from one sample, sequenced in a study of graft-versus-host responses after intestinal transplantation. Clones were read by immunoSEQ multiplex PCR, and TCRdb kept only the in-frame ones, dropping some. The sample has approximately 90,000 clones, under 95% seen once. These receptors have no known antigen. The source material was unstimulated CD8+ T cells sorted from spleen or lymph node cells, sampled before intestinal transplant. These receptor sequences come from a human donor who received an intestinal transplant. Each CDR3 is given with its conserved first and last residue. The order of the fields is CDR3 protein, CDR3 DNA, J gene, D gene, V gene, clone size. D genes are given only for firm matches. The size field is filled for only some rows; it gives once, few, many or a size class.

CDR3: CASSYGATIYF; DNA: TGTGCCAGCAGTTACGGCGCCACCATATATTTT; J: TRBJ1-3; D: NA; V: TRBV6-6; size: few
CDR3: CASSLTTGSGYTF; DNA: TGTGCCAGCAGCTTAACGACAGGGTCTGGCTACACCTTC; J: TRBJ1-2; D: TRBD1; V: TRBV7-3; size: NA
CDR3: CASSNDGTVTDGYTF; DNA: TGTGCCAGTAGTAACGACGGGACAGTCACGGATGGCTACACCTTC; J: TRBJ1-2; D: TRBD1; V: TRBV19; size: NA
CDR3: CASTRGSLGNEKLFF; DNA: TGTGCCAGCACCCGGGGCAGCCTCGGTAATGAAAAACTGTTTTTT; J: TRBJ1-4; D: NA; V: TRBV27; size: NA
CDR3: CASSYAIYTGELFF; DNA: TGTGCCAGCAGTTACGCGATCTACACCGGGGAGCTGTTTTTT; J: TRBJ2-2; D: NA; V: TRBV6-5; size: NA
CDR3: CASSLEETGNTIYF; DNA: TGTGCCAGCAGCTTGGAAGAGACTGGAAACACCATATATTTT; J: TRBJ1-3; D: NA; V: TRBV5-6; size: few
CDR3: CASSLGRREISTDTQYF; DNA: TGTGCCAGCAGCTTAGGCCGTCGGGAGATCAGCACAGATACGCAGTATTTT; J: TRBJ2-3; D: NA; V: TRBV13; size: NA
CDR3: CASSQTSGRETQYF; DNA: TGTGCCAGCAGCCAAACTAGCGGGAGGGAGACCCAGTACTTC; J: TRBJ2-5; D: TRBD2; V: TRBV7-9; size: NA
CDR3: CASSPGPQGTYNSPLHF; DNA: TGCGCCAGCAGCCCCGGGCCCCAAGGCACCTATAATTCACCCCTCCACTTT; J: TRBJ1-6; D: NA; V: TRBV5-1; size: NA
CDR3: CASSLVGGAETQYF; DNA: TGCGCCAGCAGCTTGGTGGGGGGGGCAGAGACCCAGTACTTC; J: TRBJ2-5; D: NA; V: TRBV5-1; size: NA
CDR3: CASSIATGDEQYF; DNA: TGTGCCAGTAGTATAGCGACAGGGGACGAGCAGTACTTC; J: TRBJ2-7; D: TRBD1; V: TRBV19; size: NA
CDR3: CASSSHRGPEGEGYTF; DNA: TGTGCCAGCAGCTCGCACAGGGGGCCTGAGGGTGAAGGCTACACCTTC; J: TRBJ1-2; D: TRBD1; V: TRBV11-3; size: NA
CDR3: CASSLDKPGRENEQFF; DNA: TGCGCCAGCAGCTTGGATAAACCGGGACGCGAGAATGAGCAGTTCTTC; J: TRBJ2-1; D: NA; V: TRBV5-1; size: NA
CDR3: CSVEEMADSTDTQYF; DNA: TGCAGCGTTGAAGAGATGGCGGATAGCACAGATACGCAGTATTTT; J: TRBJ2-3; D: NA; V: TRBV29-1; size: once
CDR3: CASSGTSGLQYNEQFF; DNA: TGTGCCAGCAGTGGGACTAGCGGGCTCCAATACAATGAGCAGTTCTTC; J: TRBJ2-1; D: TRBD2; V: TRBV2; size: NA
CDR3: CASSLSTYNEQFF; DNA: TGTGCCAGCAGTTTATCCACCTACAATGAGCAGTTCTTC; J: TRBJ2-1; D: NA; V: TRBV28; size: NA
CDR3: CASSQGGPTTDTQYF; DNA: TGCGCCAGCAGCCAAGGGGGACCGACCACAGATACGCAGTATTTT; J: TRBJ2-3; D: NA; V: TRBV4-1; size: NA
CDR3: CASSYTNTGELFF; DNA: TGTGCCAGCAGTTATACGAACACCGGGGAGCTGTTTTTT; J: TRBJ2-2; D: NA; V: TRBV27; size: NA
CDR3: CASSLAGTDTQYF; DNA: TGTGCCAGCAGCTTAGCTGGCACAGATACGCAGTATTTT; J: TRBJ2-3; D: NA; V: TRBV11-2; size: NA
CDR3: CASSFRSGNTEAFF; DNA: TGTGCCAGCAGCTTTCGGTCAGGGAACACTGAAGCTTTCTTT; J: TRBJ1-1; D: NA; V: TRBV11-2; size: NA
CDR3: CASSLTGIGLGQETQYF; DNA: TGTGCCAGCAGTTTAACTGGGATAGGACTGGGCCAAGAGACCCAGTACTTC; J: TRBJ2-5; D: NA; V: TRBV27; size: NA
CDR3: CASSAEVGAGQPQHF; DNA: TGTGCCAGCAGCGCAGAGGTAGGGGCCGGTCAGCCCCAGCATTTT; J: TRBJ1-5; D: NA; V: TRBV9; size: once
CDR3: CASSLERDGEQFF; DNA: TGTGCCAGCAGCTTAGAAAGAGATGGTGAGCAGTTCTTC; J: TRBJ2-1; D: NA; V: TRBV7-2; size: NA
CDR3: CASSLGEGARAYGYTF; DNA: TGTGCCAGCAGCCTGGGCGAGGGGGCGCGGGCCTATGGCTACACCTTC; J: TRBJ1-2; D: TRBD1; V: TRBV11-2; size: NA
CDR3: CASTNQGGSSYEQYF; DNA: TGTGCCAGCACGAATCAAGGGGGCAGCTCCTACGAGCAGTACTTC; J: TRBJ2-7; D: TRBD1; V: TRBV6-5; size: NA
CDR3: CASSWGQGSYGYTF; DNA: TGTGCCAGCAGCTGGGGACAGGGGAGCTATGGCTACACCTTC; J: TRBJ1-2; D: TRBD1; V: TRBV7-6; size: NA
CDR3: CASIEGRLTYNEQFF; DNA: TGTGCCAGCATCGAGGGACGGTTAACCTACAATGAGCAGTTCTTC; J: TRBJ2-1; D: NA; V: TRBV6-1; size: NA
CDR3: CASTAAGGFYEQYF; DNA: TGTGCCAGTACCGCGGCCGGGGGCTTCTACGAGCAGTACTTC; J: TRBJ2-7; D: NA; V: TRBV19; size: NA
CDR3: CASSTYWEQYF; DNA: TGTGCCAGCAGTACTTATTGGGAGCAGTACTTC; J: TRBJ2-7; D: NA; V: TRBV5-5; size: NA
CDR3: CAALADRGRSEQYF; DNA: TGCGCCGCCTTAGCAGACAGGGGGCGAAGCGAGCAGTACTTC; J: TRBJ2-7; D: TRBD1; V: TRBV10-2; size: NA
CDR3: CASTLTETDTGELFF; DNA: TGTGCCAGCACCCTGACAGAAACGGACACCGGGGAGCTGTTTTTT; J: TRBJ2-2; D: NA; V: TRBV7-9; size: NA
CDR3: CASSAAGGPSYNSPLHF; DNA: TGTGCCAGCAGCGCCGCAGGGGGCCCCTCCTATAATTCACCCCTCCACTTT; J: TRBJ1-6; D: TRBD1; V: TRBV9; size: NA
CDR3: CAGRVSPMNTEAFF; DNA: TGTGCCGGGCGGGTGTCCCCCATGAACACTGAAGCTTTCTTT; J: TRBJ1-1; D: NA; V: TRBV6-6; size: few
CDR3: CASSGHLSYNEQFF; DNA: TGTGCCAGTAGTGGACACCTCTCCTACAATGAGCAGTTCTTC; J: TRBJ2-1; D: NA; V: TRBV19; size: NA
CDR3: CASSEAWAEAFF; DNA: TGTGCCAGCAGTGAAGCGTGGGCGGAAGCTTTCTTT; J: TRBJ1-1; D: NA; V: TRBV6-1; size: few
CDR3: CASSLGLGSSYEQYF; DNA: TGCGCCAGCAGCTTGGGCCTGGGAAGCTCCTACGAGCAGTACTTC; J: TRBJ2-7; D: NA; V: TRBV5-1; size: NA
CDR3: CASNSLAGGGNEQFF; DNA: TGTGCCAGCAATTCACTAGCGGGAGGGGGCAATGAGCAGTTCTTC; J: TRBJ2-1; D: TRBD2; V: TRBV27; size: NA
CDR3: CASSLAGDTDTQYF; DNA: TGTGCCAGCAGCCTAGCGGGAGACACAGATACGCAGTATTTT; J: TRBJ2-3; D: TRBD2; V: TRBV6-5; size: NA
CDR3: CATSRVPSQQETQYF; DNA: TGTGCCACCAGCAGAGTTCCTAGTCAGCAAGAGACCCAGTACTTC; J: TRBJ2-5; D: NA; V: TRBV15; size: NA
CDR3: CASRFLAALSNQSTDTQYF; DNA: TGCGCCTCCCGGTTTCTAGCGGCCCTCTCGAATCAAAGCACAGATACGCAGTATTTT; J: TRBJ2-3; D: TRBD2; V: TRBV5-1; size: NA
CDR3: CASSYSGGYNEQFF; DNA: TGTGCCAGCAGTTACAGCGGAGGTTATAATGAGCAGTTCTTC; J: TRBJ2-1; D: NA; V: TRBV27; size: NA
CDR3: CASSEAETGLGQETQYF; DNA: TGTGCCAGCAGTGAAGCCGAGACAGGGCTGGGGCAAGAGACCCAGTACTTC; J: TRBJ2-5; D: TRBD1; V: TRBV6-1; size: NA
CDR3: CASSYRGAHEQFF; DNA: TGTGCCAGCAGTTACCGGGGGGCCCATGAGCAGTTCTTC; J: TRBJ2-1; D: NA; V: TRBV6-5; size: NA